Shown below are 21 T cell receptor beta chains from a single sample sequenced in a study of shared clonotypes between healthy human individuals. Profiling relied on immunoSEQ multiplex PCR, and the TCRdb table lists in-frame clones only, not all of them. The sample lists millions of clones, 85% to 95% seen once, with roughly 0.14% in the top ten. Sample: naive CD4+ T cells sorted from blood. Stated subset: CD45RA+ positively selected. Every receptor here comes from a young man in good health.

This chain links TRBV18 with TRBJ1-1, with no clear D. The CDR3 has 15 residues. V lost 0 bases and J 1 base, leaving 9 bases between the germline ends. CDR1 is KGHSH, CDR2 LQKENI, per germline. CDR3: CASSPPSVGNTEAFF. The CDR3 DNA follows: TGTGCCAGCTCACCACCGTCGGTCGGGAACACTGAAGCTTTCTTT.

The chain joins TRBV6-1 to TRBJ1-5, with D hard to call. Germline values: CDR1 MNHNS, CDR2 SASEGT. The CDR3 length is 14 residues. Trimming shortened V by 3 bases and J by 3 bases, and 9 bases separated the two germline ends. The CDR3 spells CASSDRHTNQPQHF. The CDR3 DNA reads as TGTGCCAGCAGTGACAGACATACCAATCAGCCCCAGCATTTT.

This chain joins TRBV7-8 and TRBJ1-1; a possible D gene is TRBD1 (5 bases). The CDR3 loop spans 15 amino acids. The germline V gene has CDR1 SGHVS and CDR2 FQNEAQ. With 3 bases removed from V and 1 base from J, the gap between germline ends came to 12 bases. CDR3 bases: TGTGCCAGCAGCTTCCAGGGCCGTGGGAACACTGAAGCTTTCTTT. This translates into CASSFQGRGNTEAFF.

V usage is TRBV2 and J usage is TRBJ1-5, with TRBD1 matching over 8 bases. The CDR3 is 15 residues long. V shed 3 bases and J 6 bases; nucleotides not matched to a gene: 7. Germline-derived CDR1 and CDR2 are SNHLY and FYNNEI. The CDR3 sequence: CASSEGQGAVQPQHF. CDR3 nucleotides: TGTGCCAGCAGTGAGGGGCAGGGGGCAGTTCAGCCCCAGCATTTT.

This chain links TRBV18 with TRBJ2-7; a possible D gene is TRBD2 (6 bases). V was shortened by 0 bases and J by 1 base, with 10 bases between the two germline ends. Germline V gene lookup returns CDR1 KGHSH and CDR2 LQKENI. There are 15 residues in the CDR3. The CDR3 DNA reads TGTGCCAGCTCACCACCGGCAGGGAGGTCCTACGAGCAGTACTTC. This encodes CASSPPAGRSYEQYF.

The gene calls are TRBV11-2 and TRBJ2-7; 7 bases line up with TRBD2. Per the germline V gene, CDR1 is SGHAT and CDR2 is FQNNGV. This CDR3 comprises 15 residues. V lost 5 bases, J lost 2 bases, and 9 bases stayed unmatched. CDR3 in amino acids: CASSPWTRLPYEQYF. The CDR3 DNA is TGTGCCAGCAGCCCGTGGACTAGACTACCCTACGAGCAGTACTTC.

The chain carries TRBV28 and TRBJ2-6; D possibly corresponds to TRBD1 (6 bases). V was cut by 5 bases and J by 0 bases, with 14 bases left in between. This CDR3 comprises 17 residues. Germline CDR1 and CDR2: MDHEN and SYDVKM. The CDR3 here is CASSPPGHLSGANVLTF. CDR3 sequence (DNA): TGTGCCAGCAGTCCGCCGGGACACCTCTCTGGGGCCAACGTCCTGACTTTC.

In DNA form, the CDR3 reads TGTGCCAGCAGTTTAGCAGGGTCAGGGGAGCTGTTTTTT. Translation: CASSLAGSGELFF. V gene TRBV28 combines with J gene TRBJ2-2, with D tentatively TRBD1 (5 bases). Germline values: CDR1 MDHEN, CDR2 SYDVKM. CDR3 length: 13 residues. V was cut by 2 bases and J by 8 bases, with 9 bases left in between.

The V call is TRBV30, the J call TRBJ1-2; TRBD1 matches at 10 bases. Germline V gene sequence: CDR1 GTSNPN, CDR2 SVGIG (reference sequence). The CDR3 length is 12 residues. The V gene end was trimmed by 5 bases and the J gene end by 4 bases; junction bases not matched to a gene: 1. The CDR3 region is CAWDRGPYGYTF. For the CDR3, the DNA is TGTGCCTGGGACAGGGGGCCCTATGGCTACACCTTC.

This chain links TRBV4-1 with TRBJ2-1, with 7 bases that match TRBD2. Germline-derived CDR1 and CDR2 are MGHRA and YSYEKL. With 1 base clipped from V and 3 bases from J, the junction kept 3 bases outside the gene matches. The CDR3 length is 15 residues. In DNA, the CDR3 is TGCGCCAGCAGCCAAGGCGGGAGAGGCTACAATGAGCAGTTCTTC. Encoded protein: CASSQGGRGYNEQFF.

The V call is TRBV6-5, the J call TRBJ2-5; TRBD2 agrees at 7 bases. This CDR3 contains 14 residues. Germline values: CDR1 MNHEY, CDR2 SVGAGI. After removal of 2 bases from V and 5 bases from J, the junction contained 5 bases not matched to a gene. The CDR3 here is CASSYPGAGETQYF. The DNA for the CDR3 is TGTGCCAGCAGTTACCCGGGAGCGGGGGAGACCCAGTACTTC.

This chain links TRBV27 with TRBJ2-1; possibly TRBD2 for D (5 bases). The CDR3 has 17 amino acids. The V gene's germline CDR1 is MNHEY and CDR2 SMNVEV (reference sequence). The V end was cut by 6 bases, the J end by 0 bases, with 18 bases between. Here the CDR3 reads CASRPDFSESSYNEQFF. The CDR3 DNA sequence: TGTGCCAGCAGACCCGACTTTAGCGAGAGCTCCTACAATGAGCAGTTCTTC.

The genes are TRBV2 and TRBJ2-7, with D perhaps TRBD1 (6 bases). Germline V CDR1 and CDR2: SNHLY, FYNNEI. V lost 10 bases and J 0 bases, leaving 13 bases between the germline ends. The CDR3 loop spans 13 amino acids. This CDR3 reads CATARDISYEQYF. In nucleotides, the CDR3 is TGTGCCACTGCCCGGGACATCTCCTACGAGCAGTACTTC.

The V and J genes are TRBV7-9 and TRBJ1-4; the D gene is possibly TRBD1 (6 bases). The germline V gene has CDR1 SEHNR and CDR2 FQNEAQ (reference sequence). The CDR3 contains 14 residues. The V and J ends lost 3 bases and 5 bases respectively, with 10 bases between them. This chain's CDR3 is CASSFTGGNEKLFF. The CDR3 DNA sequence: TGTGCCAGCAGCTTTACTGGGGGCAATGAAAAACTGTTTTTT. Combining the CDR3 with reference TRBV7-9 and TRBJ1-4 gives the whole variable domain DTGVSQNPRHKITKRGQNVTFRCDPISEHNRLYWYRQTLGQGPEFLTYFQNEAQLEKSRLLSDRFSAERPKGSFSTLEIQRTEQGDSAMYLCASSFTGGNEKLFFGSGTQLSVL.

The chain recombines TRBV6-5 with TRBJ1-2; 8 bases agree with TRBD1. The CDR3 length is 14 residues. J was trimmed by 6 bases and V by 3 bases; bases with no gene match: 6. Germline lookup yields CDR1 MNHEY and CDR2 SVGAGI. For the CDR3, the DNA is TGTGCCAGCAGTTATTCGACAGGGGAGGATGGCTACACCTTC. Protein product: CASSYSTGEDGYTF.

The V and J genes are TRBV6-1 and TRBJ1-3; 7 bases are shared with TRBD1. J gave up 2 bases and V 8 bases, and 9 bases lay outside the gene matches. Germline assignment: CDR1 MNHNS and CDR2 SASEGT. The CDR3 has 15 amino acids. The CDR3 DNA sequence: TGTGCCAGCTTGAACAGGGGCATGGCTGGAAACACCATATATTTT. It specifies CASLNRGMAGNTIYF.

The chain carries TRBV6-5 and TRBJ2-2; 9 nucleotides match TRBD1. This CDR3 is built from 15 residues. CDR1 and CDR2 (germline): MNHEY, SVGAGI. J was trimmed by 4 bases and V by 6 bases; bases with no gene match: 6. The CDR3, as DNA: TGTGCCAGCAGGGGACAGGGATTAAGCACCGGGGAGCTGTTTTTT. Protein: CASRGQGLSTGELFF.

The chain is built from TRBV18 and TRBJ2-6; D is unresolved. In germline, CDR1 is KGHSH, CDR2 LQKENI. Trimming stripped 6 bases from V and 4 bases from J, with 10 bases between. This CDR3 is built from 14 residues. The CDR3 DNA reads as TGTGCCAGCTCGGCGCGCGAAGGGGCCAACGTCCTGACTTTC. Protein: CASSAREGANVLTF.

This clone has only one observation. The chain carries TRBV7-9 and TRBJ2-1, with 10 bases identical to TRBD1. Unmatched junction bases numbered 1, after V lost 1 base and J lost 4 bases. Germline values: CDR1 SEHNR, CDR2 FQNEAQ (reference sequence). This CDR3 is 15 amino acids long. The CDR3 nucleotides are TGTGCCAGCAGCTTAGGGGGACAGGGGTACAATGAGCAGTTCTTC. This sequence encodes CASSLGGQGYNEQFF.

The chain recombines TRBV5-1 with TRBJ2-3; TRBD1 matches at 7 bases. The germline gives CDR1 SGHRS, CDR2 YFSETQ. V lost 4 bases and J lost 1; bases outside the gene matches: 6. CDR3 length: 15 residues. The CDR3 bases are TGCGCCAGCAGCATACAGGGGTCGGGCACAGATACGCAGTATTTT. The encoded protein is CASSIQGSGTDTQYF.

This chain connects TRBV7-9 to TRBJ2-7, with 11 bases identical to TRBD2. CDR1 is SEHNR, CDR2 FQNEAQ, per germline (reference sequence). This CDR3 has 15 amino acids. V dropped 4 bases and J dropped 3; count of bases not matched to a gene: 5. DNA for the CDR3: TGTGCCAGCAGCTCCACTAGCGGGAGTTACTACGAGCAGTACTTC. This translates into CASSSTSGSYYEQYF.